The clone carrying this T cell receptor beta chain occurred a few times. These data belong to a study of blood T cell repertoires in COVID-19. On the study more broadly: The United States, Italy and Spain provided the acute and convalescent COVID-19 samples. PBMCs, B-cell-depleted T cells, or T cells provided the cDNA or gDNA that made up the material.

In the source study's methods: How many nucleated cells were present was estimated from reference gene primer amplification. The protocol was immunoSEQ multiplex PCR, while the TCRdb copy is restricted to in-frame clones and leaves out a portion. V and J calls and clone size are as listed in that table; D and trimming were resolved from the DNA. The sample has roughly 200,000 clones, roughly 80% seen once. CDR1 and CDR2 (germline): KGHDR, SFDVKD. The CDR3 has 17 residues. The V and J ends lost 2 bases and 4 bases, in that order; junction bases with no gene match: 6. The V call is TRBV24-1, the J call TRBJ2-1; 11 positions match TRBD2. The source of this sequence is a woman of 80 years or more with acute or convalescent COVID-19. Sequencing was carried out using peripheral blood. CDR3 in amino acids: CATSDSGTSGFYNEQFF. Written as DNA, the CDR3 is TGTGCCACCAGTGATTCGGGGACTAGCGGTTTTTACAATGAGCAGTTCTTC.